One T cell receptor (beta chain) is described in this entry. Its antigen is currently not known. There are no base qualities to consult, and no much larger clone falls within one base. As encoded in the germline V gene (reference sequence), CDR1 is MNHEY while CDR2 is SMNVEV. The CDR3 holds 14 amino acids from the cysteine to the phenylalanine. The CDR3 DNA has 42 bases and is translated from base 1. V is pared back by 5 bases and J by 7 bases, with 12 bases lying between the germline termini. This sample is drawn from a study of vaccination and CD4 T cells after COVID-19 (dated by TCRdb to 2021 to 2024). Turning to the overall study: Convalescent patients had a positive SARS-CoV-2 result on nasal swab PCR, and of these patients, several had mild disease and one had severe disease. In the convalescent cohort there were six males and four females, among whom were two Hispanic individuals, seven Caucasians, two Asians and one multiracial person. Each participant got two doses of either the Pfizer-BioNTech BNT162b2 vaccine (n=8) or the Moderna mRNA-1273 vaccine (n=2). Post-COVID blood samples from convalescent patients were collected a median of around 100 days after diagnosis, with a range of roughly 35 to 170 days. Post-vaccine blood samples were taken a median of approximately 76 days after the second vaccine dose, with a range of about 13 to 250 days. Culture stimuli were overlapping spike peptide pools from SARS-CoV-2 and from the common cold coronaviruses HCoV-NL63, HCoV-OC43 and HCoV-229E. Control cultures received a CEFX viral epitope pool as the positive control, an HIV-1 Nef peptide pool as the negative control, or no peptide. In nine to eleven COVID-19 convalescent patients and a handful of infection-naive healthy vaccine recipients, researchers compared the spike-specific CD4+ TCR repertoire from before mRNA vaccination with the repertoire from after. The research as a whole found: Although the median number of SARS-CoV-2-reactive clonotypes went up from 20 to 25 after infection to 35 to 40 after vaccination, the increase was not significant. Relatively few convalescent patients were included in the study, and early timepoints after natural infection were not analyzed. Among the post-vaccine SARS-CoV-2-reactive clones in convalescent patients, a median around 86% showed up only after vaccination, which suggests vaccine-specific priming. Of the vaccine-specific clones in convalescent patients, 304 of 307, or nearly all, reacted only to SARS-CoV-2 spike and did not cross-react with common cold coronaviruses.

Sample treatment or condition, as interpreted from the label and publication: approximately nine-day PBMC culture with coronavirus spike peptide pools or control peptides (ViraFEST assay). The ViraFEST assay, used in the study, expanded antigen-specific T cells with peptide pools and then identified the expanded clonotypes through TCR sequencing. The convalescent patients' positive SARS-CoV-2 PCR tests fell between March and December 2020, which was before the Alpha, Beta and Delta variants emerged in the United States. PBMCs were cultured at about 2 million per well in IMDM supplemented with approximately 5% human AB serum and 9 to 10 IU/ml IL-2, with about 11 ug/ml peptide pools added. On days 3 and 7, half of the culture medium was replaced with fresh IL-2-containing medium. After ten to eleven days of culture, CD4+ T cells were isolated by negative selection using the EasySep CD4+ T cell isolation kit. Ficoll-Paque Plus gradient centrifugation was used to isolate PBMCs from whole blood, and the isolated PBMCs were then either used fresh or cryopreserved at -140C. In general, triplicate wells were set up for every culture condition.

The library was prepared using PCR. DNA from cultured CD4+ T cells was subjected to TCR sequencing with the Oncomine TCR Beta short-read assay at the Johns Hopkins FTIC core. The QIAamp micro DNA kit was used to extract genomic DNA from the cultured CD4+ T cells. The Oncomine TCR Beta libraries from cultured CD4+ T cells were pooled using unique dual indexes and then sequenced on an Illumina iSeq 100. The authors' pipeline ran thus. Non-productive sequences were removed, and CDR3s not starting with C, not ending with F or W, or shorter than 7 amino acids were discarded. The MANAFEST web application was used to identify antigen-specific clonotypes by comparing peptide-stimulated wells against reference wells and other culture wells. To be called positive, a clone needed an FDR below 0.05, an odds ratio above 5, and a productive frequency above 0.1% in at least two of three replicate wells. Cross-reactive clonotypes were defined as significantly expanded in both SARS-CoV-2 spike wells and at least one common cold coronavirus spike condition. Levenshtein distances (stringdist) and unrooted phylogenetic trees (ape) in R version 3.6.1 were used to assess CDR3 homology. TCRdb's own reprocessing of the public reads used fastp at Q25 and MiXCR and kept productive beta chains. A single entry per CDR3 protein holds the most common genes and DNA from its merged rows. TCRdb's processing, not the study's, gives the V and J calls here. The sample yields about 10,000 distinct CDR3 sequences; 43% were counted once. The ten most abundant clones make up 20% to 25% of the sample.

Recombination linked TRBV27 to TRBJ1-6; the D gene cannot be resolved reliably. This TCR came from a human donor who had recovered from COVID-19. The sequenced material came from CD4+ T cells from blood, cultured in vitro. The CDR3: CASSPRSPNSPLHF. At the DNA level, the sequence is TGTGCCAGCAGTCCCAGATCGCCGAATTCACCCCTCCACTTT.